The present T cell receptor beta chain was sequenced within a study of blood T cell repertoires in COVID-19. At the level of the study: In each case, the material was cDNA or gDNA derived from T cells, B-cell-depleted T cells, or PBMCs.

In the study's own analysis: By means of reference gene primer amplification, nucleated cell counts were estimated. The repertoire was sequenced with immunoSEQ multiplex PCR; TCRdb's copy has only in-frame clones and lacks some. For V, J and clone size, that table is used; D and trimming come from the DNA. Of roughly 38,000 clones listed, 80% to 90% are singletons. V dropped 5 bases and J dropped 3; count of bases not matched to a gene: 2. The CDR3 runs to 13 residues. Germline loops: CDR1 LNHDA, CDR2 SQIVND (reference sequence). The chain recombines TRBV19 with TRBJ1-1; 8 nucleotides match TRBD1. Specimen: peripheral blood. This sequence originates from a woman in her sixties or seventies with acute or convalescent COVID-19. The CDR3 sequence: CASSGQGDTEAFF. As DNA, the CDR3 is TGTGCCAGTAGTGGACAGGGAGACACTGAAGCTTTCTTT. The full variable domain, completed using reference TRBV19 and TRBJ1-1, is DGGITQSPKYLFRKEGQNVTLSCEQNLNHDAMYWYRQDPGQGLRLIYYSQIVNDFQKGDIAEGYSVSREKKESFPLTVTSAQKNPTAFYLCASSGQGDTEAFFGQGTRLTVV.